The clone carrying this T cell receptor beta chain was seen a handful of times. Clones were sequenced by immunoSEQ multiplex PCR, and TCRdb holds only the in-frame ones, with some missing. Of some 170,000 clones listed, roughly 90% are singletons. This sample is part of a study of T cell responses to AZD1222 COVID-19 vaccine. The source is an adult who received the AZD1222 COVID-19 vaccine. The sample consisted of peripheral blood, taken 28 days after the second AZD1222 dose.

The CDR3 sequence is CAWAATGDSPLHF. The CDR3 DNA sequence: TGTGCCTGGGCCGCTACAGGGGATTCACCCCTCCACTTT. J is TRBJ1-6 and V is TRBV30, with 7 positions matching TRBD1. Looked up from germline, CDR1 is GTSNPN and CDR2 is SVGIG (reference sequence). Unmatched junction bases numbered 6, after V lost 5 bases and J lost 8 bases. The CDR3 totals 13 residues.